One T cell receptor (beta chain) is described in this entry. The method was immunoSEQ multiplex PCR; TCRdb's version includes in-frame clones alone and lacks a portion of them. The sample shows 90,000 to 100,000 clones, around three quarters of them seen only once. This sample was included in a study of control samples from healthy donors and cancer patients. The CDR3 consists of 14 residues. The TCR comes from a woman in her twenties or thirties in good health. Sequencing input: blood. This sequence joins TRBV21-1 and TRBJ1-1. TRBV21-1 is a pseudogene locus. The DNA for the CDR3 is TGTGCCAGCAGCACCGAGAACGACTTTCGCGGCGCTTTCTTT. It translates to CASSTENDFRGAFF.